Below are 12 T cell receptor beta chains sequenced from a single sample in a study of blood T cell repertoires in COVID-19. Profiling relied on immunoSEQ multiplex PCR, and the TCRdb table lists in-frame clones only, not all of them. The sample has about 55,000 clones, around 83% seen once. The sequencing input was peripheral blood. The source of these receptors is a woman aged 55-70 years with acute or convalescent COVID-19.

The sample holds a few counts of this clone. This chain uses TRBV5-5 with TRBJ2-3, with 9 bases fitting TRBD1. V lost 5 bases, J lost 4 bases, and 11 bases stayed unmatched. The CDR3 runs to 16 residues. Per the germline V gene, CDR1 is SGHKS and CDR2 is YYEKEE (reference sequence). CDR3 sequence reads: CASSSEGQGLSDTQYF. The CDR3 DNA is TGTGCCAGCAGTTCGGAGGGACAGGGATTATCAGATACGCAGTATTTT.

The chain combines TRBV28 with TRBJ1-1; D ambiguous. The CDR3 loop spans 14 amino acids. Germline V CDR1 and CDR2: MDHEN, SYDVKM. V dropped 4 bases and J dropped 1 base, with 10 bases sitting between them. The DNA for the CDR3 is TGTGCCAGCAGTTCAGACCGGGGGAACACTGAAGCTTTCTTT. Amino acids: CASSSDRGNTEAFF.

CDR3 DNA sequence: TGTGCCAGCAGCTTAAAAGGGACAAACTCCTACGAGCAGTACTTC. Translation gives CASSLKGTNSYEQYF. The chain employs TRBV11-1 and TRBJ2-7; D is possibly TRBD1 (6 bases). This CDR3 contains 15 residues. Germline CDR1 reads SGHAT; CDR2 reads FQDESV (reference sequence). Between the trimmed V and J ends, which lost 2 bases and 0 bases, there was a span of 11 bases.

The chain combines TRBV5-1 with TRBJ2-7; a weak D match, TRBD1 (8 bases). Germline values: CDR1 SGHRS, CDR2 YFSETQ. CDR3 length equals 15 residues. Trimming took off 4 bases at V and 1 base at J, with 15 bases between the two ends. Written as DNA, the CDR3 is TGCGCCAGCAGCGTGACAGGGGAGGGTTCCTACGAGCAGTACTTC. This encodes CASSVTGEGSYEQYF.

The chain combines TRBV15 with TRBJ2-1; perhaps TRBD1 as D (6 bases). Germline CDR1 and CDR2: LNHNV and YYDKDF (reference sequence). The CDR3 sequence is 17 residues long. V was cut by 0 bases and J by 3 bases, with 15 bases left in between. CDR3 nucleotide sequence: TGTGCCACCAGCAGAGATTCACTCCGGGACAACTACAATGAGCAGTTCTTC. Translated: CATSRDSLRDNYNEQFF.

This sequence joins TRBV27 and TRBJ1-5, with D perhaps TRBD1 (6 bases). CDR1 is MNHEY and CDR2 is SMNVEV in the germline V gene (reference sequence). Trimming pared 0 bases from V and 6 bases from J, leaving 12 bases between. This CDR3 region has 15 residues. DNA for the CDR3: TGTGCCAGCAGTTTATCTACAGGGTTTGGTCAGCCCCAGCATTTT. Its protein product is CASSLSTGFGQPQHF.

The chain uses TRBV3-1 (or the pseudogene TRBV3-2) and TRBJ1-3; 7 nucleotides align to TRBD1. Trimming took 2 bases from V and 4 from J; bases not matched to a gene: 2. Looked up from germline, CDR1 is LGHDT and CDR2 is YNNKEL (reference sequence). The CDR3 length is 14 residues. CDR3 sequence reads: CASSQPGQGNTIYF. As DNA, the CDR3 is TGTGCCAGCAGCCAACCGGGACAGGGAAACACCATATATTTT.

In its sample, this clone was seen once. The V and J genes are TRBV3-1 (or the pseudogene TRBV3-2) and TRBJ1-3; TRBD1 agrees at 7 bases. Germline trimming cut 4 bases from V and 0 bases from J; bases unmatched to any gene: 6. Germline V lookup: CDR1 LGHDT, CDR2 YNNKEL (reference sequence). The CDR3 is 16 amino acids. The CDR3 sequence: CASSPWTGHSGNTIYF. CDR3 nucleotide sequence: TGTGCCAGCAGCCCCTGGACAGGCCACTCTGGAAACACCATATATTTT.

The gene calls are TRBV19 and TRBJ2-1, with 11 bases identical to TRBD2. V was pared by 4 bases and J by 3 bases, with 5 bases of the junction left unmatched. The CDR3 runs to 16 residues. CDR1 and CDR2 (germline): LNHDA, SQIVND (reference sequence). The CDR3 is CASSSGLAGGYNEQFF. The CDR3 nucleotides are TGTGCCAGTAGTAGCGGGCTAGCGGGAGGCTACAATGAGCAGTTCTTC.

The chain recombines TRBV28 with TRBJ1-6, with TRBD1 matching 7 bases. This CDR3 region has 15 residues. The J segment lost 7 bases and the V segment lost 6 bases, leaving 9 bases of the junction unmatched. The germline V gene has CDR1 MDHEN and CDR2 SYDVKM. The CDR3: CASRPTGTDNSPLHF. In DNA form, the CDR3 reads TGTGCCAGCAGACCCACCGGGACAGACAATTCACCCCTCCACTTT.

The chain has TRBV10-3 and TRBJ1-5; 7 bases agree with TRBD1. The germline CDR1 and CDR2 sequences are ENHRY and SYGVKD. There are 14 residues in the CDR3. V lost 10 bases and J lost 7; bases outside the gene matches: 13. This chain's CDR3 is CATASTGFEQPQHF. CDR3 nucleotide sequence: TGTGCCACGGCATCGACAGGGTTCGAACAGCCCCAGCATTTT.

This sequence joins TRBV27 and TRBJ2-1; 8 bases fit TRBD1. Germline CDR1 MNHEY, CDR2 SMNVEV (reference sequence). The CDR3 loop spans 15 amino acids. V dropped 0 bases and J dropped 4; count of bases not matched to a gene: 2. Written as DNA, the CDR3 is TGTGCCAGCAGTTTATCGACAGGGGCTTACAATGAGCAGTTCTTC. Its protein product is CASSLSTGAYNEQFF.